This T cell receptor (beta chain) is drawn from a study of human T cells and chemical hapten exposure. The overall study: Subjects had 2% DPC placed on approximately 2 cm by approximately 2 cm of upper inner arm skin for sensitization.

Trimming cost V 2 bases and J 2 bases, with 9 bases left between them. The CDR3 contains 13 residues. Germline V gene data show CDR1 as DFQATT and CDR2 as SNEGSKA (reference sequence). Library construction involved attaching unique molecular identifiers to individual cDNA molecules, which allowed quantitative, reproducible TCR counting. MiXCR, applied by TCRdb to the RACE reads, yields one record per CDR3 protein. Of about 400,000 distinct CDR3 sequences in the sample, roughly 6% are singletons; the top ten hold under 7%. The time point was: patch test 2, 6 weeks after DPC sensitization. Treatment of the sample: therapeutic diphenylcyclopropenone sensitization with weekly scalp DPC.

The sequence was collected from a woman in her late teens or twenties with alopecia areata. Some clones in this sample may be carry-over from other donors' samples. The V call is TRBV20-1, the J call TRBJ2-5; no firm D call. The material sequenced was whole blood, taken in connection with sensitization to the hapten diphenylcyclopropenone (DPC). The CDR3 loop is CSARFAGQETQYF. In nucleotides, the CDR3 is TGCAGTGCTAGATTTGCCGGGCAAGAGACCCAGTACTTC.